Following are 28 T cell receptor beta chains from one sample sequenced in a study of CD8+CD57+ T cells in acquired aplastic anemia. Genomic DNA was employed as the template in profiling TCR beta VDJ and CDR3. TCRdb processed the reads anew with MiXCR; each CDR3 protein has one entry. The sample holds roughly 170,000 distinct CDR3 sequences, roughly 50% seen once. Whoever was chosen for sequencing had shown CD8+CD57+ cell expansion by flow cytometry. Specimen: sorted CD4+, CD8+, or CD8+CD57+ T cells (not recorded which) from PBMCs. The receptors derive from a human donor with aplastic anemia.

This rearrangement joins TRBV6-1 to TRBJ2-3; 8 bases fit TRBD2. The CDR3 loop spans 14 amino acids. The germline V gene encodes CDR1 MNHNS and CDR2 SASEGT. V shed 6 bases, J shed 5 bases, and the junction held 7 bases outside the gene matches. The CDR3 DNA sequence: TGTGCCAGCAGGCACGGGGGGGCCCTAGATACGCAGTATTTT. Translated: CASRHGGALDTQYF.

The sample holds a few counts of this clonotype. J is TRBJ2-1 and V is TRBV2; 10 positions agree with TRBD1. With 10 bases clipped from V and 8 bases from J, the junction kept 5 bases outside the gene matches. This CDR3 is built from 12 residues. CDR1 and CDR2 from the germline V gene are SNHLY and FYNNEI. The CDR3 DNA reads TGTGCCACCGCCGGGACAGGGGATGAGCAGTTCTTC. It codes for CATAGTGDEQFF.

This clonotype was seen once. This chain uses TRBV7-9 with TRBJ1-2, with D uncertain. This CDR3 comprises 12 residues. Per the germline V gene, CDR1 is SEHNR and CDR2 is FQNEAQ (reference sequence). Trimming shortened V by 3 bases and J by 7 bases, and 9 bases separated the two germline ends. The CDR3 sequence is CASSLQLVGYTF. Here the CDR3 DNA reads TGTGCCAGCAGCTTGCAGTTAGTTGGCTACACCTTC.

Ten or more counts support this clonotype. This chain links TRBV10-2 with TRBJ1-3; no clear D gene. The germline V gene encodes CDR1 WSHSY and CDR2 SAAADI. CDR3 size: 15 residues. V gave up 2 bases and J gave up 3 bases, with 11 bases separating them. CDR3 in DNA: TGCGCCAGCAGTGAGGGGGTAGGCTTTGGAAACACCATATATTTT. Its protein product is CASSEGVGFGNTIYF.

The chain carries TRBV2 and TRBJ2-7; D perhaps matches TRBD1 (7 bases). Germline V gene data show CDR1 as SNHLY and CDR2 as FYNNEI. The germline V and J ends were trimmed by 10 bases and 0 bases, with 16 bases remaining between them. The CDR3 totals 14 residues. Here the CDR3 reads CATQGDSSSYEQYF. The CDR3 coding sequence is TGTGCCACCCAGGGGGACTCGAGCTCCTACGAGCAGTACTTC.

The V and J genes are TRBV29-1 and TRBJ2-1; TRBD2 is a possible D gene (5 bases). In germline, CDR1 is SQVTM, CDR2 ANQGSEA. CDR3 size: 13 residues. As DNA, the CDR3 is TGCAGTGATGTGCTGAGCGGCGGGAATGAGCAGTTCTTC. Its translation is CSDVLSGGNEQFF.

V gene TRBV29-1 combines with J gene TRBJ1-3; D uncertain. This CDR3 has 13 residues. The germline V gene encodes CDR1 SQVTM and CDR2 ANQGSEA. V was shortened by 3 bases and J by 3 bases, with 9 bases between the two germline ends. CDR3 in amino acids: CSVDGTDGNTIYF. The CDR3 DNA is TGCAGCGTTGACGGTACAGATGGAAACACCATATATTTT.

The V call is TRBV6-1, the J call TRBJ1-1, with D perhaps TRBD1 (5 bases). There are 12 residues in the CDR3. Germline V gives CDR1 MNHNS, CDR2 SASEGT. The V gene lost 7 bases and the J gene lost 6 bases, with 12 bases spanning the gap. The CDR3 DNA reads as TGTGCCAGCACCCCGAGAGGGGCTGAAGCTTTCTTT. As protein: CASTPRGAEAFF.

Points on this clonotype: Germline is not matched at one junction end, which may reflect a read error. V is TRBV29-1 and J is TRBJ2-7, with 13 bases that match TRBD2. The germline V gene has CDR1 SQVTM and CDR2 ANQGSEA. CDR3 length equals 15 residues. CDR3 residues: CASTYGTSGTYEQYF. In DNA, the CDR3 is TGTGCCAGTACCTATGGGACTAGCGGGACGTACGAGCAGTACTTC.

This chain connects TRBV4-1 to TRBJ1-5; 7 bases match TRBD1. Per germline, CDR1 MGHRA and CDR2 YSYEKL. V trimming: 4 bases; J trimming: 9 bases; junction bases outside the gene matches: 9. This CDR3 is 14 amino acids long. CDR3 in amino acids: CASSPPGGSGPQHF. The CDR3 DNA follows: TGCGCCAGCAGCCCCCCAGGGGGGTCCGGGCCCCAGCATTTT.

There are many counts of this clonotype. The chain joins TRBV7-8 to TRBJ2-3; a weak D match, TRBD2 (5 bases). From germline, CDR1 is SGHVS and CDR2 FQNEAQ. This CDR3 comprises 16 residues. The V end lost 2 bases, the J end lost 2 bases, and 14 bases lay between the germline ends. The CDR3 sequence: CASSLSPGLTTDTQYF. The DNA for the CDR3 is TGTGCCAGCAGCTTATCCCCTGGACTTACCACAGATACGCAGTATTTT.

As regards this clonotype: A read error is likely, as this CDR3 ends without the conserved phenylalanine or tryptophan. The chain links TRBV19 to TRBJ2-3, with 7 bases fitting TRBD2. The CDR3 sequence is 12 residues long. Germline assignment: CDR1 LNHDA and CDR2 SQIVND (reference sequence). As DNA, the CDR3 is TGTGTCAGTAGTACGGGGGGAGATACGCAGTATTAT. Protein: CVSSTGGDTQYY.

The chain recombines TRBV2 with TRBJ1-1; D gene unclear. V gave up 3 bases and J gave up 0 bases, with 20 bases separating them. The CDR3 has 18 amino acids. CDR1 and CDR2 from the germline V gene are SNHLY and FYNNEI. CDR3 sequence reads: CASSEGSSVLPMNTEAFF. The CDR3 DNA reads as TGTGCCAGCAGTGAGGGGAGCTCGGTTTTACCTATGAACACTGAAGCTTTCTTT.

The chain combines TRBV10-3 with TRBJ1-6, with 11 bases aligning to TRBD1. V shed 4 bases and J 9 bases; nucleotides not matched to a gene: 2. This CDR3 is built from 14 residues. CDR1 and CDR2 (germline): ENHRY, SYGVKD. CDR3 in amino acids: CAISGGTGGSPLHF. Written as DNA, the CDR3 is TGTGCCATCAGTGGGGGGACAGGGGGTTCACCCCTCCACTTT.

This clonotype was seen only once. V is TRBV10-3 and J is TRBJ2-1, with 13 bases lining up with TRBD2. CDR3 length equals 16 residues. Germline V gene sequence: CDR1 ENHRY, CDR2 SYGVKD. V shed 10 bases, J shed 2 bases, and the junction held 8 bases outside the gene matches. CDR3 sequence (DNA): TGTGCCACGAGGACTAGCGGGAGTAGGACCTACAATGAGCAGTTCTTC. It is translated as CATRTSGSRTYNEQFF.

Of note for this clonotype: The junction shows a germline mismatch at one end, possibly a read error. The chain has TRBV7-8 and TRBJ2-1, with D possibly TRBD2 on 7 matching bases. The CDR3 sequence is 14 residues long. Per germline, CDR1 SGHVS and CDR2 FQNEAQ. This chain's CDR3 is CASSSQGRGNEQLF. CDR3 nucleotide sequence: TGTGCCAGCAGCTCCCAGGGGCGGGGGAATGAGCAGCTCTTC.

The chain combines TRBV24-1 with TRBJ2-2; D is unresolved. Trimming removed 7 bases from V and 8 bases from J, with 7 bases in between. Germline CDR1 reads KGHDR; CDR2 reads SFDVKD. The CDR3 loop spans 11 amino acids. The DNA for the CDR3 is TGTGCCACCAGACGGGCTGGGGAGCTGTTTTTT. Amino acid sequence: CATRRAGELFF.

The sample holds many counts of this clonotype. The chain has TRBV7-8 and TRBJ2-2, with 9 positions matching TRBD2. V was pared by 1 base and J by 4 bases, with 4 bases of the junction left unmatched. This CDR3 spans 16 amino acids. Germline V gives CDR1 SGHVS, CDR2 FQNEAQ. In nucleotides, the CDR3 is TGTGCCAGCAGCTTAGTCCGCGGGGGGGCCACCGGGGAGCTGTTTTTT. Protein sequence: CASSLVRGGATGELFF. Full variable domain (remainder filled in from reference TRBV7-8 and TRBJ2-2): GAGVSQSPRYKVAKRGQDVALRCDPISGHVSLFWYQQALGQGPEFLTYFQNEAQLDKSGLPSDRFFAERPEGSVSTLKIQRTQQEDSAVYLCASSLVRGGATGELFFGEGSRLTVL.

This clonotype was counted at least ten times. The chain employs TRBV12-3 or TRBV12-4 and TRBJ1-2, with 9 positions matching TRBD1. There are 14 residues in the CDR3. J gave up 7 bases and V 6 bases, and 9 bases lay outside the gene matches. For the CDR3, the DNA is TGTGCCAGCAGACTACAGGGGGCTACTCTTGGCTACACCTTC. Translation: CASRLQGATLGYTF.

This clonotype was seen repeatedly, ten times or more. The rearrangement joins TRBV24-1 to TRBJ2-7; 11 nucleotides match TRBD1. The CDR3 runs to 17 residues. Germline V gives CDR1 KGHDR, CDR2 SFDVKD. V lost 6 bases, J lost 0 bases, and 9 bases stayed unmatched. CDR3 DNA: TGTGCCACCAGTCATCCCCAGGGGACAGGGGGCTCCTACGAGCAGTACTTC. Protein sequence: CATSHPQGTGGSYEQYF.

The chain combines TRBV24-1 with TRBJ2-2; TRBD2 agrees at 10 bases. V shed 5 bases, J shed 7 bases, and the junction held 6 bases outside the gene matches. The germline CDR1 and CDR2 sequences are KGHDR and SFDVKD. CDR3 size: 15 residues. The CDR3 DNA follows: TGTGCCACCAGTGCAGCGGGGGGGCAAGGCGGGGAGCTGTTTTTT. This sequence encodes CATSAAGGQGGELFF.

This clonotype has at least ten counts. V gene TRBV20-1 combines with J gene TRBJ2-7; D is undetermined. The CDR3 loop spans 12 amino acids. V gave up 3 bases and J gave up 0 bases, with 6 bases separating them. CDR1 is DFQATT and CDR2 is SNEGSKA in the germline V gene (reference sequence). CDR3 nucleotide sequence: TGCAGTGCTAGCACAGCCTCCTACGAGCAGTACTTC. Translation: CSASTASYEQYF.

The table lists this clonotype with a few counts. The chain links TRBV5-1 to TRBJ1-3; no clear D gene. Trimming removed 0 bases from V and 4 bases from J, with 14 bases in between. Germline lookup yields CDR1 SGHRS and CDR2 YFSETQ. This CDR3 region has 16 residues. The CDR3 is CASSLGNTAQGNTIYF. For the CDR3, the DNA is TGCGCCAGCAGCTTGGGAAACACTGCGCAAGGAAACACCATATATTTT.

This clonotype has a single count. This chain links TRBV19 with TRBJ1-1, with a possible D match to TRBD1 (6 bases). CDR1 and CDR2 (germline): LNHDA, SQIVND (reference sequence). This CDR3 contains 14 residues. The ends were cut back, 10 bases at V and 2 bases at J, with 17 bases in the middle. The CDR3 loop reads CATMGGQLNTEAFF. The CDR3 DNA follows: TGTGCCACTATGGGGGGGCAACTTAACACTGAAGCTTTCTTT.

The chain uses TRBV11-1 and TRBJ1-6; maybe TRBD1 (6 bases). V was shortened by 10 bases and J by 3 bases, with 19 bases between the two germline ends. The CDR3 is 16 residues long. From germline, CDR1 is SGHAT and CDR2 FQDESV (reference sequence). In nucleotides, the CDR3 is TGTGCCAAGGACAGCCATAAGACTCACTATAATTCACCCCTCCACTTT. Protein: CAKDSHKTHYNSPLHF.

This sequence joins TRBV5-1 and TRBJ2-2, with D possibly being TRBD2 (7 bases). In germline, CDR1 is SGHRS, CDR2 YFSETQ. Between the trimmed V and J ends, which lost 5 bases and 3 bases, there was a span of 23 bases. The CDR3 loop spans 18 amino acids. CDR3 bases: TGCGCCAGCAGAACGGCGGGACCCGGGGGGCGGGACACCGGGGAGCTGTTTTTT. Translation gives CASRTAGPGGRDTGELFF. Full variable domain (missing parts from reference TRBV5-1 and TRBJ2-2): KAGVTQTPRYLIKTRGQQVTLSCSPISGHRSVSWYQQTPGQGLQFLFEYFSETQRNKGNFPGRFSGRQFSNSRSEMNVSTLELGDSALYLCASRTAGPGGRDTGELFFGEGSRLTVL.

This clonotype was counted ten times or more. The V and J genes are TRBV9 and TRBJ2-5; no clear D. This CDR3 contains 15 residues. Germline V gene data show CDR1 as SGDLS and CDR2 as YYNGEE. Trimming removed 2 bases from V and 2 bases from J, with 13 bases in between. The CDR3 DNA reads as TGTGCCAGCAGCGTGACCTTAGAGAGACAAGAGACCCAGTACTTC. Its protein is CASSVTLERQETQYF.

V usage is TRBV19 and J usage is TRBJ2-2; D not certain. V lost 3 bases and J lost 8, with 4 bases in between. CDR1 LNHDA and CDR2 SQIVND come from the germline V gene (reference sequence). The CDR3 spans 11 residues. CDR3 amino acids: CASSISGELFF. Here the CDR3 DNA reads TGTGCCAGTAGTATCAGTGGGGAGCTGTTTTTT.